Below, 27 T cell receptor beta chains from the same sample are listed, as sequenced in a study of chemoradiotherapy in HPV16-positive cancers. Only in-frame clones appear in the TCRdb table, and some are missing; sequencing was by immunoSEQ multiplex PCR. The sample records under 4,000 clones, over 75% being singletons. This specimen consisted of tumor tissue, obtained from a patient who underwent chemoradiotherapy. The receptors come from a human donor with HPV-associated anogenital cancer.

The rearrangement joins TRBV10-3 to TRBJ2-1; D unclear. Germline V gives CDR1 ENHRY, CDR2 SYGVKD. Between the trimmed V and J ends, which lost 4 bases and 10 bases, there was a span of 8 bases. The CDR3 sequence is 11 residues long. CDR3 in amino acids: CAISGGGEQFF. DNA for the CDR3: TGTGCCATCAGTGGAGGTGGGGAGCAGTTCTTC.

The V call is TRBV19, the J call TRBJ2-6; D unclear. Trimming stripped 1 base from V and 3 bases from J, with 7 bases between. Germline V gives CDR1 LNHDA, CDR2 SQIVND (reference sequence). This CDR3 has 15 amino acids. The CDR3 spells CASSIALDGANVLTF. Written as DNA, the CDR3 is TGTGCCAGTAGTATAGCCCTGGATGGGGCCAACGTCCTGACTTTC.

The rearrangement links TRBV14 to TRBJ2-3; a possible D gene is TRBD2 (6 bases). This CDR3 has 16 amino acids. Germline CDR1 and CDR2: SGHDN and FVKESK. V shed 0 bases and J shed 3 bases, with 13 bases lying between them. CDR3 loop: CASSQERTGRTDTQYF. In DNA form, the CDR3 reads TGTGCCAGCAGCCAAGAAAGGACGGGGAGGACAGATACGCAGTATTTT.

CDR3 sequence: CASKNVNTGELFF. CDR3 DNA sequence: TGTGCCAGTAAGAATGTGAACACCGGGGAGCTGTTTTTT. The chain recombines TRBV6-5 with TRBJ2-2; D is uncertain. V lost 9 bases, J lost 1 base, and 9 bases lay in between. CDR1 and CDR2 from the germline V gene are MNHEY and SVGAGI. The CDR3 loop spans 13 amino acids.

The gene calls are TRBV30 and TRBJ2-5, with 9 bases lining up with TRBD2. This CDR3 is 14 amino acids long. V lost 1 base, J lost 5 bases, and 5 bases stayed unmatched. From germline, CDR1 is GTSNPN and CDR2 SVGIG (reference sequence). CDR3 residues: CAWSGGLAYETQYF. The CDR3, as DNA: TGTGCCTGGAGTGGGGGACTAGCATACGAGACCCAGTACTTC.

This clone is a singleton in its sample. The rearrangement joins TRBV6-1 to TRBJ1-5; 7 positions match TRBD1. The V gene's germline CDR1 is MNHNS and CDR2 SASEGT. This CDR3 contains 15 residues. J lost 7 bases, V lost 3 bases, and 9 bases had no gene match. CDR3 amino acids: CASSERGQSRQPQHF. The CDR3 DNA follows: TGTGCCAGCAGTGAGAGGGGACAGAGTCGACAGCCCCAGCATTTT.

This clone occurred once. The rearrangement uses TRBV15 and TRBJ1-1; D gene unclear. Germline CDR1 and CDR2: LNHNV and YYDKDF (reference sequence). Trimming cost V 4 bases and J 7 bases, with 16 bases left between them. The CDR3 has 14 residues. The CDR3 DNA reads TGTGCCACCAGCATAAGGAGAGGCAGAGATGAAGCTTTCTTT. It specifies CATSIRRGRDEAFF.

The chain is built from TRBV7-3 and TRBJ1-4; a weak D match, TRBD1 (6 bases). V lost 6 bases, J lost 7 bases, and 18 bases lay in between. Per germline, CDR1 SGHTA and CDR2 FQGTGA. The CDR3 consists of 15 residues. The CDR3 bases are TGTGCCAGCAGGCAAACCACAGGGTCGATTGAAAAACTGTTTTTT. Residues: CASRQTTGSIEKLFF.

This chain links TRBV7-2 with TRBJ2-2; 9 bases map to TRBD2. The CDR3 is 17 amino acids. V shed 5 bases, J shed 6 bases, and the junction held 13 bases outside the gene matches. Germline loops: CDR1 SGHTA, CDR2 FQGNSA. The CDR3 DNA reads TGTGCCAGCAGCCCCCCGGGACTAGCTTCTCGGGCCGGGGAGCTGTTTTTT. This translates into CASSPPGLASRAGELFF.

The chain combines TRBV14 with TRBJ2-3; the match to TRBD2 covers 10 bases. Trimming removed 4 bases from V and 3 bases from J; junction bases left unmatched: 4. This CDR3 has 15 amino acids. Germline CDR1 is SGHDN and CDR2 is FVKESK. The CDR3 loop is CASSRKAGGTDTQYF. DNA of the CDR3: TGTGCCAGCAGCCGAAAAGCGGGGGGGACAGATACGCAGTATTTT.

This clone appeared once. This chain joins TRBV7-3 and TRBJ2-5; TRBD1 is a possible D gene (5 bases). The CDR3 covers 14 residues. V lost 1 base and J lost 2, with 8 bases in between. The germline V gene has CDR1 SGHTA and CDR2 FQGTGA. The CDR3 loop is CASSLMAGQETQYF. The DNA of the CDR3 is TGTGCCAGCAGCTTAATGGCAGGGCAAGAGACCCAGTACTTC.

This chain connects TRBV14 to TRBJ1-1; 8 nucleotides match TRBD1. There are 14 residues in the CDR3. Germline V gene sequence: CDR1 SGHDN, CDR2 FVKESK. After removal of 4 bases from V and 4 bases from J, the junction contained 5 bases not matched to a gene. The CDR3 loop is CASSRNRGGTEAFF. The CDR3 DNA reads as TGTGCCAGCAGCCGGAACAGGGGGGGCACTGAAGCTTTCTTT.

The chain carries TRBV30 and TRBJ2-7; 7 positions match TRBD2. The V segment lost 3 bases and the J segment 1 base; nucleotides outside the gene matches: 6. The CDR3 loop spans 14 amino acids. In germline, CDR1 is GTSNPN, CDR2 SVGIG (reference sequence). Here the CDR3 DNA reads TGTGCCTGGAGGAGAGCGGGGAGTTCCTACGAGCAGTACTTC. Amino acids: CAWRRAGSSYEQYF.

This clone is a singleton in its sample. The genes are TRBV9 and TRBJ2-5; 8 nucleotides match TRBD1. Germline assignment: CDR1 SGDLS and CDR2 YYNGEE. Losses at the gene ends were 3 bases for V and 5 bases for J; bases not matched to a gene: 9. The CDR3 extends over 15 amino acids. Written as DNA, the CDR3 is TGTGCCAGCAGCGCCTTCCAGGGGGCAGGGGAGACCCAGTACTTC. This gives the protein CASSAFQGAGETQYF. The full variable domain, rest sourced from reference TRBV9 and TRBJ2-5, is DSGVTQTPKHLITATGQRVTLRCSPRSGDLSVYWYQQSLDQGLQFLIQYYNGEERAKGNILERFSAQQFPDLHSELNLSSLELGDSALYFCASSAFQGAGETQYFGPGTRLLVL.

This chain uses TRBV6-5 with TRBJ1-3; TRBD1 is a possible D gene (5 bases). Trimming removed 6 bases at V and 8 bases at J, with 17 bases between. The germline CDR1 and CDR2 sequences are MNHEY and SVGAGI. CDR3 length: 14 residues. In DNA, the CDR3 is TGTGCCAGCAGAAAACCGGGGCCGTCGGACACCATATATTTT. Protein: CASRKPGPSDTIYF.

This rearrangement joins TRBV11-2 to TRBJ1-1; no clear D gene. Germline CDR1 reads SGHAT; CDR2 reads FQNNGV. V was clipped by 1 base and J by 0 bases, with 15 bases between them. This CDR3 has 17 amino acids. The CDR3 sequence: CASSLGLIVSLNTEAFF. CDR3 in DNA: TGTGCCAGCAGCTTAGGACTCATCGTAAGTCTGAACACTGAAGCTTTCTTT.

This chain links TRBV15 with TRBJ1-3; TRBD1 matches at 8 bases. Germline V lookup: CDR1 LNHNV, CDR2 YYDKDF (reference sequence). CDR3 length equals 15 residues. The junction had 2 bases not matched to a gene; V was cut back by 0 bases and J by 4 bases. CDR3: CATSRDTGGGNTIYF. The CDR3 bases are TGTGCCACCAGCAGAGATACAGGGGGAGGAAACACCATATATTTT.

This chain joins TRBV11-2 and TRBJ1-2, with a tentative D call TRBD1 (5 bases). V was trimmed by 3 bases and J by 5 bases, leaving 16 bases between them. Germline values: CDR1 SGHAT, CDR2 FQNNGV. CDR3 length: 15 amino acids. CDR3 in amino acids: CASSLGRTGQYGYTF. CDR3 coding DNA: TGTGCCAGCAGCTTGGGACGGACGGGCCAATATGGCTACACCTTC. Full variable domain (rest looked up from reference TRBV11-2 and TRBJ1-2): EAGVAQSPRYKIIEKRQSVAFWCNPISGHATLYWYQQILGQGPKLLIQFQNNGVVDDSQLPKDRFSAERLKGVDSTLKIQPAKLEDSAVYLCASSLGRTGQYGYTFGSGTRLTVV.

This clone was recorded once. The chain is built from TRBV7-9 and TRBJ1-2; 10 nucleotides match TRBD1. Germline assignment: CDR1 SEHNR and CDR2 FQNEAQ (reference sequence). V shed 5 bases and J 1 base; nucleotides not matched to a gene: 10. CDR3 length: 17 residues. The CDR3 spells CASSRWETGGSNYGYTF. The CDR3, as DNA: TGTGCCAGCAGCAGATGGGAGACAGGGGGCAGTAACTATGGCTACACCTTC. The entire variable domain, with the rest obtained from reference TRBV7-9 and TRBJ1-2, is as follows: DTGVSQNPRHKITKRGQNVTFRCDPISEHNRLYWYRQTLGQGPEFLTYFQNEAQLEKSRLLSDRFSAERPKGSFSTLEIQRTEQGDSAMYLCASSRWETGGSNYGYTFGSGTRLTVV.

The V gene is TRBV30, the J gene TRBJ2-1; 9 nucleotides agree with TRBD2. The germline V gene has CDR1 GTSNPN and CDR2 SVGIG (reference sequence). This CDR3 has 16 residues. The ends lost 0 bases at V and 10 bases at J; junction bases unmatched: 13. The CDR3 sequence: CAWSVPSAGGLREQFF. CDR3 in DNA: TGTGCCTGGAGTGTACCCTCGGCGGGGGGGCTCAGGGAGCAGTTCTTC. Complete variable domain (other parts from reference TRBV30 and TRBJ2-1): SQTIHQWPATLVQPVGSPLSLECTVEGTSNPNLYWYRQAAGRGLQLLFYSVGIGQISSEVPQNLSASRPQDRQFILSSKKLLLSDSGFYLCAWSVPSAGGLREQFFGPGTRLTVL.

The chain joins TRBV10-3 to TRBJ2-3; 7 bases match TRBD2. The trim removed 9 bases at V and 2 bases at J, leaving 8 bases unmatched. From germline, CDR1 is ENHRY and CDR2 SYGVKD. The CDR3 is 14 residues long. This CDR3 reads CAISDGLDTDTQYF. DNA for the CDR3: TGTGCCATTTCGGATGGACTAGACACAGATACGCAGTATTTT.

The rearrangement uses TRBV12-5 and TRBJ2-2; D is perhaps TRBD1 (5 bases). Germline CDR1 LGHNT, CDR2 FRNRAP. Trimming removed 0 bases at V and 5 bases at J, with 19 bases between. The length of the CDR3 is 18 residues. The CDR3 region is CASGLVGIGRGKTGELFF. CDR3 bases: TGTGCTAGTGGTTTGGTGGGTATTGGTAGGGGCAAAACCGGGGAGCTGTTTTTT. Based on the CDR3 plus reference TRBV12-5 and TRBJ2-2, the full variable domain is DARVTQTPRHKVTEMGQEVTMRCQPILGHNTVFWYRQTMMQGLELLAYFRNRAPLDDSGMPKDRFSAEMPDATLATLKIQPSEPRDSAVYFCASGLVGIGRGKTGELFFGEGSRLTVL.

V gene TRBV5-4 combines with J gene TRBJ2-1, with D possibly being TRBD1 (5 bases). The V gene's germline CDR1 is SGHNT and CDR2 YYREEE (reference sequence). CDR3 size: 16 residues. Trimming removed 0 bases at V and 0 bases at J, with 10 bases between. In DNA, the CDR3 is TGTGCCAGCAGCTTGGTAGGGGCAGGCTCCTACAATGAGCAGTTCTTC. Translating it yields CASSLVGAGSYNEQFF.

This rearrangement joins TRBV30 to TRBJ1-4; D gene ambiguous. The CDR3 runs to 9 residues. V was pared by 8 bases and J by 8 bases, with 6 bases between. Germline CDR1 reads GTSNPN; CDR2 reads SVGIG (reference sequence). In DNA form, the CDR3 reads TGTGCCAGGGAAGAAAAACTGTTTTTT. This codes for CAREEKLFF.

The CDR3 bases are TGCGCCAGCAGCGAGGGGACAGGGCAAGAGACCCAGTACTTC. Translating gives CASSEGTGQETQYF. The chain has TRBV5-1 and TRBJ2-5; 9 bases are a match to TRBD1. V trimming: 4 bases; J trimming: 2 bases; junction bases outside the gene matches: 3. Per germline, CDR1 SGHRS and CDR2 YFSETQ. The CDR3 spans 14 residues. The variable domain in full, completed from reference TRBV5-1 and TRBJ2-5, reads KAGVTQTPRYLIKTRGQQVTLSCSPISGHRSVSWYQQTPGQGLQFLFEYFSETQRNKGNFPGRFSGRQFSNSRSEMNVSTLELGDSALYLCASSEGTGQETQYFGPGTRLLVL.

The chain couples TRBV6-5 to TRBJ1-5; the D gene is possibly TRBD1 (6 bases). The CDR3 extends over 13 amino acids. V was clipped by 5 bases and J by 9 bases, with 14 bases between them. CDR1 and CDR2 (germline): MNHEY, SVGAGI. CDR3 loop: CASSTVKGGPQHF. The CDR3, as DNA: TGTGCCAGCAGTACAGTGAAAGGGGGGCCCCAGCATTTT.

This chain uses TRBV5-4 with TRBJ2-7, with D unclear. Germline V gives CDR1 SGHNT, CDR2 YYREEE (reference sequence). Trimming took 0 bases from V and 6 from J, leaving 7 bases between them. This CDR3 comprises 12 residues. CDR3 loop: CASSLDGLEQYF. Written as DNA, the CDR3 is TGTGCCAGCAGCTTGGATGGCCTCGAGCAGTACTTC.